The 27 T cell receptor beta chains given below trace back to one sample, sequenced in a study of T cell repertoires in cytomegalovirus infection. One entry per CDR3 protein results from TCRdb running MiXCR on the reads. The table lists 150,000 to 200,000 distinct CDR3 sequences, 13% to 15% of them singletons. Sequencing was done on a sample of PBMCs. These receptors all stem from a human donor in good health (CMV status not recorded). Some clones in this sample may be carry-over from other donors' samples.

This clonotype came up a few times. The chain carries TRBV7-8 and TRBJ2-2, with TRBD1 identical over 7 bases. This CDR3 contains 15 residues. The V gene end was trimmed by 6 bases and the J gene end by 7 bases; junction bases not matched to a gene: 11. The V gene's germline CDR1 is SGHVS and CDR2 FQNEAQ. The CDR3 sequence is CASRRQGQMYGELFF. The CDR3 DNA reads as TGTGCCAGCAGACGCCAGGGACAGATGTACGGGGAGCTGTTTTTT.

This clonotype occurred a few times. The genes are TRBV7-9 and TRBJ2-1; tentative D call: TRBD1 (6 bases). CDR1 SEHNR and CDR2 FQNEAQ come from the germline V gene (reference sequence). Trimming took off 5 bases at V and 12 bases at J, with 20 bases between the two ends. The CDR3 loop spans 14 amino acids. The CDR3 DNA is TGTGCCAGCAGCCCGCCGGACCCGACAGGACGGCAGTTCTTC. It specifies CASSPPDPTGRQFF.

This clonotype was counted many times. The gene calls are TRBV7-2 and TRBJ2-7; 7 bases fit TRBD1. The CDR3 runs 15 residues. The germline gives CDR1 SGHTA, CDR2 FQGNSA. V lost 1 base, J lost 0 bases, and 3 bases stayed unmatched. CDR3 sequence (DNA): TGTGCCAGCAGCTTAGAACAGGGGCTCTCCTACGAGCAGTACTTC. Translated: CASSLEQGLSYEQYF.

In this sample, this clonotype turned up many times. The genes are TRBV6-1 and TRBJ2-1; D is tentatively TRBD1 or TRBD2 (5 bases each). Germline CDR1 is MNHNS and CDR2 is SASEGT. V dropped 0 bases and J dropped 0 bases, with 6 bases sitting between them. CDR3 length equals 15 residues. CDR3 DNA: TGTGCCAGCAGTGAAGCGGGGACCTCCTACAATGAGCAGTTCTTC. As protein: CASSEAGTSYNEQFF.

The table lists this clonotype with many counts. The chain couples TRBV7-2 to TRBJ2-2; 7 nucleotides agree with TRBD2. J lost 5 bases, V lost 4 bases, and 7 bases had no gene match. The V gene's germline CDR1 is SGHTA and CDR2 FQGNSA. This CDR3 has 15 residues. As DNA, the CDR3 is TGTGCCAGCAGCTATCACCCCGGGAGGACCGGGGAGCTGTTTTTT. Amino acids: CASSYHPGRTGELFF.

Here the CDR3 reads CSARDDRGGDEQYF. The CDR3 nucleotides are TGCAGTGCTAGAGACGACAGGGGAGGGGACGAGCAGTACTTC. The chain couples TRBV20-1 to TRBJ2-7, with a weak D call TRBD1 (8 bases). The CDR3 runs 14 residues. Per the germline V gene, CDR1 is DFQATT and CDR2 is SNEGSKA (reference sequence). With 0 bases removed from V and 5 bases from J, the gap between germline ends came to 14 bases.

This clonotype was detected many times. V usage is TRBV6-2 or TRBV6-3 and J usage is TRBJ2-7; TRBD1 matches at 9 bases. This CDR3 is 15 amino acids long. After removal of 6 bases from V and 2 bases from J, the junction contained 8 bases not matched to a gene. In germline, CDR1 is MNHEY, CDR2 SVGEGT. Here the CDR3 DNA reads TGTGCCAGCAGGTTACCGGGACAGGGCACCTACGAGCAGTACTTC. Its translation: CASRLPGQGTYEQYF.

The chain is built from TRBV5-1 and TRBJ2-7, with TRBD1 matching 8 bases. CDR1 is SGHRS and CDR2 is YFSETQ in the germline V gene. This CDR3 spans 16 amino acids. J was trimmed by 2 bases and V by 0 bases; bases with no gene match: 7. The CDR3 nucleotides read TGCGCCAGCAGCTTGGTGGCCGGGACAGGCGCCTACGAGCAGTACTTC. This translates into CASSLVAGTGAYEQYF.

This clonotype has a count of ten or more. The chain uses TRBV7-3 and TRBJ1-1; D is perhaps TRBD1 (5 bases). The CDR3 has 14 amino acids. CDR1 is SGHTA and CDR2 is FQGTGA in the germline V gene. Trimming took 5 bases from V and 4 from J, leaving 14 bases between them. The CDR3 here is CASSPGPAGTEAFF. For the CDR3, the DNA is TGTGCCAGCAGCCCGGGACCGGCAGGCACTGAAGCTTTCTTT.

This clonotype was seen at least ten times. The chain combines TRBV7-3 with TRBJ1-1; TRBD1 agrees at 9 bases. Germline V gives CDR1 SGHTA, CDR2 FQGTGA. After removal of 5 bases from V and 1 base from J, the junction contained 8 bases not matched to a gene. The CDR3 has 16 amino acids. DNA of the CDR3: TGTGCCAGCAGCCCGGGACAGGGAATGAGGAACACTGAAGCTTTCTTT. It translates to CASSPGQGMRNTEAFF.

The rearrangement links TRBV6-5 to TRBJ2-2, with 9 nucleotides matching TRBD1. CDR1 is MNHEY, CDR2 SVGAGI, per germline. The CDR3 length is 15 residues. V lost 10 bases and J lost 4; bases outside the gene matches: 10. The chain's CDR3 is CAISSGQGTTGELFF. The DNA of the CDR3 is TGTGCCATCTCCTCGGGACAGGGTACCACCGGGGAGCTGTTTTTT.

The table lists this clonotype with many counts. The genes are TRBV7-3 and TRBJ2-1, with 7 positions matching TRBD2. Germline lookup yields CDR1 SGHTA and CDR2 FQGTGA. Unmatched junction bases numbered 0, after V lost 1 base and J lost 9 bases. CDR3 size: 12 residues. CDR3: CASSLRGGEQFF. The CDR3 nucleotides read TGTGCCAGCAGCTTAAGGGGGGGTGAGCAGTTCTTC.

The chain links TRBV19 to TRBJ1-5; the match to TRBD1 covers 7 bases. Trimming cost V 7 bases and J 6 bases; bases outside gene matches: 12. Germline V CDR1 and CDR2: LNHDA, SQIVND (reference sequence). This CDR3 region has 15 residues. CDR3 in amino acids: CASTMGQGVTQPQHF. Written as DNA, the CDR3 is TGTGCCAGTACCATGGGGCAGGGGGTGACTCAGCCCCAGCATTTT. Supplemented by reference TRBV19 and TRBJ1-5, the full variable domain reads DGGITQSPKYLFRKEGQNVTLSCEQNLNHDAMYWYRQDPGQGLRLIYYSQIVNDFQKGDIAEGYSVSREKKESFPLTVTSAQKNPTAFYLCASTMGQGVTQPQHFGDGTRLSIL.

The chain links TRBV2 to TRBJ2-1; the match to TRBD2 covers 8 bases. Germline CDR1 is SNHLY and CDR2 is FYNNEI. With 6 bases clipped from V and 8 bases from J, the junction kept 9 bases outside the gene matches. The CDR3 is 14 amino acids. The CDR3 here is CASRGSGSRYEQFF. CDR3 DNA: TGTGCCAGCAGAGGGAGCGGGAGTAGGTATGAGCAGTTCTTC.

This clonotype appeared many times. V gene TRBV7-2 combines with J gene TRBJ1-2; D unclear. The germline V and J ends were trimmed by 5 bases and 8 bases, with 12 bases remaining between them. CDR1 and CDR2 (germline): SGHTA, FQGNSA. CDR3 length equals 12 residues. For the CDR3, the DNA is TGTGCCAGCAGCCCATCCCCAGGCGGCTACACCTTC. Its protein is CASSPSPGGYTF.

This clonotype was seen a handful of times. CDR3 loop: CASSQREDYEQYF. The CDR3 region has the DNA TGCGCCAGCAGCCAGAGAGAAGACTACGAGCAGTACTTC. The rearrangement joins TRBV23-1 to TRBJ2-7; D is uncertain. TRBV23-1 is noted as an ORF with a role that remains uncertain. V lost 6 bases to trimming and J lost 3 bases, with 12 bases between them. The CDR3 is 13 residues long.

This clonotype was detected only a few times. This CDR3 reads CASSWDIFSYEQYF. The CDR3 DNA follows: TGTGCCAGCAGCTGGGACATTTTCTCCTACGAGCAGTACTTC. V usage is TRBV6-2 or TRBV6-3 and J usage is TRBJ2-7, with D perhaps TRBD1 (6 bases). Trimming pared 6 bases from V and 0 bases from J, leaving 12 bases between. The CDR3 is 14 amino acids. Germline V gene lookup returns CDR1 MNHEY and CDR2 SVGEGT.

This clonotype was observed a few times. The chain links TRBV28 to TRBJ2-1, with D possibly matching TRBD1 (6 bases). CDR1 and CDR2 from the germline V gene are MDHEN and SYDVKM. V dropped 4 bases and J dropped 1 base, with 20 bases sitting between them. The CDR3 is 18 residues long. Here the CDR3 reads CASSSGDTLMVSYNEQFF. The CDR3 coding sequence is TGTGCCAGCAGTTCTGGGGACACCCTGATGGTGTCCTACAATGAGCAGTTCTTC.

This clonotype was picked up many times. The chain joins TRBV28 to TRBJ2-7; the D gene is possibly TRBD2 (5 bases). From germline, CDR1 is MDHEN and CDR2 SYDVKM. V lost 7 bases to trimming and J lost 3 bases, with 13 bases between them. The CDR3 contains 13 residues. The CDR3 region has the DNA TGTGCCAGCAAAGGGAGTTGGGTCTACGAGCAGTACTTC. This gives the protein CASKGSWVYEQYF.

This clonotype occurred many times. The CDR3, as DNA: TGTGCCACCAGGACTAGCGAGGACAATGAGCAGTTCTTC. Amino acid sequence: CATRTSEDNEQFF. The J gene is TRBJ2-1, the V gene TRBV24-1; the match to TRBD2 covers 8 bases. With V trimmed by 7 bases and J by 5 bases, 3 bases remained unmatched. In germline, CDR1 is KGHDR, CDR2 SFDVKD. This CDR3 comprises 13 residues.

This clonotype was counted only a few times. This chain links TRBV15 with TRBJ1-2, with TRBD1 matching over 7 bases. CDR1 is LNHNV, CDR2 YYDKDF, per germline (reference sequence). This CDR3 is built from 14 residues. The trim removed 1 base at V and 6 bases at J, leaving 5 bases unmatched. The CDR3 DNA is TGTGCCACCAGCAGAGTACCTGGACAGGATGGCTACACCTTC. Amino acid sequence: CATSRVPGQDGYTF.

The chain is built from TRBV20-1 and TRBJ2-7; D might be TRBD1 (5 bases). V dropped 4 bases and J dropped 3 bases, with 10 bases sitting between them. The CDR3 length is 12 residues. The germline V gene has CDR1 DFQATT and CDR2 SNEGSKA (reference sequence). The CDR3 region has the DNA TGCAGTGCTAAAGGGGTAATCTACGAGCAGTACTTC. Its protein is CSAKGVIYEQYF.

This clonotype has ten or more counts. This chain uses TRBV7-6 with TRBJ2-2; D is ambiguous. Per germline, CDR1 SGHVS and CDR2 FNYEAQ. CDR3 size: 17 residues. The germline V and J ends were trimmed by 2 bases and 3 bases, with 16 bases remaining between them. The CDR3 DNA is TGTGCCAGCAGCTTAAACGCTCTCCACGAAGACACCGGGGAGCTGTTTTTT. Translated, it gives CASSLNALHEDTGELFF.

Of note for this clonotype: Just one base apart from a much larger clone, this may be a read error. V is TRBV12-3 or TRBV12-4 and J is TRBJ2-7; D may be TRBD1 (6 bases). CDR3 length: 16 amino acids. The V end lost 5 bases, the J end lost 3 bases, and 20 bases lay between the germline ends. The CDR3, as DNA: TGTGCCAGCAGTACCCTTGGGGCCAGGGGTAACTACGAGCAGTACTTC. Translated, it gives CASSTLGARGNYEQYF.

Written as DNA, the CDR3 is TGCAGCGCTCTAACTAGCGGAATCTACGAGCAGTACTTC. Its protein product is CSALTSGIYEQYF. V and J are TRBV29-1 and TRBJ2-7, with 8 nucleotides matching TRBD2. V lost 7 bases to trimming and J lost 3 bases; unmatched junction nucleotides: 8. Germline V gene sequence: CDR1 SQVTM, CDR2 ANQGSEA. The CDR3 length is 13 residues.

This clonotype was seen at least ten times. The rearrangement joins TRBV7-2 to TRBJ2-7; 11 nucleotides match TRBD2. This CDR3 has 15 amino acids. V was pared by 5 bases and J by 4 bases, with 7 bases of the junction left unmatched. Germline-derived CDR1 and CDR2 are SGHTA and FQGNSA. Here the CDR3 reads CASSMRGLAVYEQYF. CDR3 in DNA: TGTGCCAGCAGCATGAGGGGACTAGCGGTGTACGAGCAGTACTTC.

The sample holds many counts of this clonotype. The rearrangement joins TRBV11-3 to TRBJ1-1, with D hard to call. This CDR3 spans 13 amino acids. V was shortened by 8 bases and J by 0 bases, with 10 bases between the two germline ends. Per germline, CDR1 SGHNT and CDR2 YENEEA. CDR3 sequence: CASSRRMNTEAFF. The CDR3, as DNA: TGTGCCAGCTCGCGACGGATGAACACTGAAGCTTTCTTT.